This T cell receptor beta chain was recorded in a study of cytomegalovirus exposure and HLA in healthy donors. Study-level background: Around 86 million unique TCRs, all from HLA-typed donors, were included in an early release of the data.

The study ran its PCR with 60 Vbeta and 13 Jbeta primers. The authors' processing: Later reanalysis found around 74 million unique TCR beta chains, some 10 million of them shared. Method: immunoSEQ multiplex PCR; TCRdb's copy keeps in-frame clones and lacks some. Clonal size and the V and J genes are those of that table, whereas D and trimming came from the DNA. The sample lists 190,000 or so clones; approximately 78% were seen once. Remarks on this clone: Its matching antigen is unknown.

General study findings and limits: 87-base-pair reads could not separate some V segments, including TRBV6-2 and TRBV6-3.

There are 16 residues in the CDR3. This clonotype was obtained from a woman aged 45-60 years in good health and CMV-seropositive. What was sequenced was PBMCs. V is TRBV21-1 and J is TRBJ2-7; TRBD1 is the table's D call and was not checked against the DNA. TRBV21-1 is tagged as a pseudogene. CDR3 sequence reads: CASSSRGGQGAYEQYF. DNA for the CDR3: TGTGCCAGCAGCTCACGAGGGGGACAGGGGGCCTACGAGCAGTACTTC.